A selection of T cell receptor beta chains follows, all from one sample in a study of blood T cell repertoires in COVID-19. Clones were sequenced by immunoSEQ multiplex PCR, and TCRdb holds only the in-frame ones, with some missing. Of 75,000 to 95,000 clones in the sample, around 80% were seen once. The sample consisted of peripheral blood. These receptors came from a woman aged 40 to 55 with active or convalescent COVID-19. Each CDR3 is given with its conserved first and last residue. A D gene is named only where the DNA matches it firmly.

v_gene	d_gene	j_gene	CDR3nt	CDR3aa
TRBV7-8	TRBD2	TRBJ2-7	TGTGCCAGCAGCCGAACCCCCTTATGGACTAGCTTCGACGAGCAGTACTTC	CASSRTPLWTSFDEQYF
TRBV6-1	NA	TRBJ1-6	TGTGCCAGCAGTGAATACGGGGAGGCCAGTTCACCCCTCCACTTT	CASSEYGEASSPLHF
TRBV6-5	NA	TRBJ1-1	TGTGCCAGCTCTCGTGAAGGAGCGAGGACTGAAGCTTTCTTT	CASSREGARTEAFF
TRBV6-5	TRBD1	TRBJ1-4	TGTGCCAGCAGCTCCGGACAGGGTAATGAAAAACTGTTTTTT	CASSSGQGNEKLFF
TRBV7-3	NA	TRBJ2-7	TGTGCCAGCAGCTTATTTCTTGGCAACTCCTACGAGCAGTACTTC	CASSLFLGNSYEQYF
TRBV7-9	NA	TRBJ1-1	TGTGCCAGCAGCTTAGCGGGCAGTGTGAACACTGAAGCTTTCTTT	CASSLAGSVNTEAFF
TRBV2	NA	TRBJ2-5	TGTGCAAGCGGACGGACACAAGAGACCCAGTACTTC	CASGRTQETQYF
TRBV5-4	TRBD1	TRBJ2-1	TGTGCCAGCAGCTTGGTGACAGGGGGCTACAATGAGCAGTTCTTC	CASSLVTGGYNEQFF
TRBV28	TRBD2	TRBJ2-7	TGTGCCAGCAGTTCTTATACCCCGGGTAGCGGGAGGTACTTC	CASSSYTPGSGRYF
TRBV2	TRBD2	TRBJ2-1	TGTGCCAGCAGTCGAGCGGGGAAGCAGTTCTTC	CASSRAGKQFF
TRBV5-1	TRBD2	TRBJ2-7	TGCGCCAGCAGCTATTTGACTAGCGGGGGGGCTAATGTGTACGAGCAGTACTTC	CASSYLTSGGANVYEQYF